The source of this T cell receptor (beta chain) is a study of cytotoxic CD8 clonotypes in ibrutinib-treated CLL. Study-wide background: Responses: around 24 partial, 2 complete; after median 68 months, roughly 14 stayed remitted, around twelve progressed. Study-wide findings and caveats: Public clonotypes, found uncommonly, either contracted or stayed stable on treatment. Clonality at baseline surpassed age-matched healthy donors and tracked circulating CD8+ T-cell counts. Clonality went higher at ibrutinib response and then dropped back toward baseline at progression.

Assay used: immunoSEQ multiplex PCR; TCRdb lists only in-frame clones, some missing. The table includes approximately 130,000 clones, roughly 80% detected once. V dropped 0 bases and J dropped 4 bases, with 15 bases sitting between them. Germline V gene sequence: CDR1 LGHNA, CDR2 YSLEER. The CDR3 spans 16 residues. Turning to this clone: What it binds is unknown.

The input for sequencing was PBMCs, taken after 24 months of ibrutinib treatment. This sequence was found in a human donor with chronic lymphocytic leukemia. The chain is built from TRBV4-3 and TRBJ2-5, with D hard to call. The DNA of the CDR3 is TGCGCCAGCAGCCAAGATAGGATTGGTTCGCGAGAGACCCAGTACTTC. Its translation: CASSQDRIGSRETQYF.